This is a list of T cell receptor beta chains from one sample in a study of tumor and adjacent non-tumor tissue in lung cancer. TCRdb reprocessed the multiplex PCR reads with MiXCR, giving one entry per CDR3 protein. The sample holds 60,000 to 70,000 distinct CDR3 sequences, under 80% seen once. Input material: distant non-tumor lung tissue. These receptors came from a man in his fifties or sixties with non-small cell lung cancer. Each CDR3 is given with its conserved first and last residue. The order of the fields is V gene, clone size, D gene, J gene, CDR3 protein, CDR3 DNA. D genes are given only for firm matches. Only part of the rows carry a size: once, few, many, or a class if the clone is expanded.

TRBV29-1	once	TRBD1	TRBJ1-2	CSDGKTGNGYTF	TGCAGCGATGGCAAGACAGGGAATGGCTACACCTTC
TRBV7-9	NA	NA	TRBJ2-3	CASNVRGWSSTDTQYF	TGTGCCAGCAACGTCCGGGGCTGGAGTAGCACAGATACGCAGTATTTT
TRBV28	NA	TRBD2	TRBJ2-3	CATVLAPPNGDTQYF	TGTGCCACCGTACTAGCGCCCCCCAACGGGGATACTCAGTATTTT
TRBV5-6	NA	NA	TRBJ2-5	CARSLGGTHRVRAQCF	TGTGCCAGAAGCTTGGGGGGCACACACAGGGTGCGGGCCCAGTGCTTT
TRBV13	NA	NA	TRBJ2-7	CASGFQHEQYF	TGTGCCAGCGGCTTCCAGCACGAGCAGTACTTC
TRBV28	NA	TRBD1	TRBJ1-5	CASTLGPAGGVGNQPQHF	TGTGCCAGCACTTTAGGGCCGGCAGGGGGAGTGGGCAATCAGCCCCAGCATTTT
TRBV7-9	NA	NA	TRBJ2-1	CASSLDTYEQFF	TGTGCCAGCAGCTTAGACACCTACGAGCAGTTCTTC
TRBV19	NA	TRBD1	TRBJ1-1	CASRYRDRGRLDTKAFF	TGTGCCAGTAGATACCGGGACAGGGGGCGTTTGGACACTAAAGCTTTCTTT
TRBV4-1	many	NA	TRBJ2-5	CASSQLRHQLYF	TGCGCCAGCAGCCAACTACGGCATCAACTGTACTTC
TRBV28	NA	NA	TRBJ1-2	CASSPPGTENGYTF	TGTGCCAGCAGTCCGCCAGGGACCGAAAATGGCTACACCTTC
TRBV11-2	NA	NA	TRBJ1-2	CASRINRSEGYGYTF	TGTGCCAGCAGGATAAACAGGAGTGAGGGCTATGGCTACACCTTC
TRBV6-5	NA	NA	TRBJ2-2	CTSSSRLSANTGKLFF	TGTACCAGCAGTTCCCGACTATCGGCAAACACCGGGAAGCTGTTTTTT
TRBV4-1	NA	TRBD1	TRBJ1-6	CPSSPDRDSPLHF	TGCCCCAGCAGCCCCGACAGGGATTCACCCCTCCACTTT
TRBV24-1	NA	NA	TRBJ2-7	CATSDLRTQPVQRVYEQYF	TGTGCCACCAGTGATTTGCGAACCCAACCGGTACAGCGTGTCTACGAGCAGTACTTC
TRBV5-1	once	TRBD1	TRBJ2-4	CASSSGAGGNIQYF	TGCGCCAGCAGCTCTGGAGCAGGGGGAAACATTCAGTACTTC
TRBV10-1	NA	TRBD1	TRBJ2-6	CASSPGQSGGANAPTF	TGCGCCAGCAGTCCGGGACAGTCAGGTGGGGCCAACGCCCCGACCTTC
TRBV7-8	NA	TRBD2	TRBJ2-1	CASSSWTSGSDYEQFF	TGTGCAAGCAGCTCCTGGACTAGCGGGAGCGACTATGAGCAGTTCTTC
TRBV4-1	NA	TRBD2	TRBJ2-7	CASSHNLLLPGLNYEQYF	TGCGCTAGCAGCCATAACCTACTCCTACCGGGACTAAACTACGAGCAGTACTTC
TRBV2	NA	NA	TRBJ2-7	CASSGAAVIQRYEQYF	TGTGCCAGCAGTGGAGCGGCCGTCATACAGAGATACGAGCAGTACTTC
TRBV6-5	once	NA	TRBJ2-7	CASSHSSGAYYEQYF	TGTGCCAGCAGTCATTCTAGTGGGGCCTACTACGAGCAGTACTTC
TRBV11-1	NA	NA	TRBJ2-5	CAGNKDTYQETQYF	TGTGCCGGCAACAAAGACACGTACCAAGAGACTCAGTACTTC